The next 22 T cell receptor beta chains were all read from a single sample in a study of cytomegalovirus exposure and HLA in healthy donors. The PCR had 60 Vbeta and 13 Jbeta primers. The repertoire was sequenced with immunoSEQ multiplex PCR; TCRdb's copy has only in-frame clones and lacks some. In the table there are 60,000 to 75,000 clones, about 76% of which are singletons. The source material was PBMCs. The receptors derive from a man aged 45 to 65 in good health and CMV-seronegative.

A few counts support this clone. The J gene is TRBJ2-6, the V gene TRBV13, with a weak D call TRBD1 (6 bases). The CDR3 is 17 amino acids. Trimming took 3 bases from V and 2 from J, leaving 14 bases between them. Germline V gives CDR1 PRHDT, CDR2 FYEKMQ (reference sequence). This chain's CDR3 is CASSFQSAGAGANVLTF. The CDR3 region has the DNA TGTGCCAGCAGCTTTCAGTCTGCAGGGGCTGGGGCCAACGTCCTGACTTTC.

The chain joins TRBV5-1 to TRBJ2-1; TRBD2 matches at 7 bases. Germline V CDR1 and CDR2: SGHRS, YFSETQ. The CDR3 covers 15 residues. V lost 4 bases and J lost 7; bases outside the gene matches: 11. The CDR3 DNA sequence: TGCGCCAGCAGCATTCCAACGGGGGGTTGGAATGAGCAGTTCTTC. Protein sequence: CASSIPTGGWNEQFF.

This rearrangement joins TRBV7-9 to TRBJ2-5, with 8 bases lining up with TRBD1. The trim removed 0 bases at V and 4 bases at J, leaving 13 bases unmatched. The CDR3 is 18 residues long. Germline CDR1 reads SEHNR; CDR2 reads FQNEAQ (reference sequence). The CDR3: CASSLALNGQGERETQYF. As DNA, the CDR3 is TGTGCCAGCAGCTTAGCCCTTAACGGACAGGGAGAGCGAGAGACCCAGTACTTC.

The chain joins TRBV30 to TRBJ2-7, with 7 bases aligning to TRBD2. This CDR3 is built from 16 residues. V dropped 3 bases and J dropped 0; count of bases not matched to a gene: 11. Germline V gene sequence: CDR1 GTSNPN, CDR2 SVGIG (reference sequence). The chain's CDR3 is CAWRKGKGGSSYEQYF. In nucleotides, the CDR3 is TGTGCCTGGAGAAAGGGAAAGGGAGGGAGCTCCTACGAGCAGTACTTC.

The chain joins TRBV7-9 to TRBJ1-1, with TRBD1 matching 8 bases. Germline CDR1 and CDR2: SEHNR and FQNEAQ (reference sequence). The junction had 6 bases not matched to a gene; V was cut back by 8 bases and J by 4 bases. The length of the CDR3 is 13 residues. For the CDR3, the DNA is TGTGCCAGCTTCGGACAGGGAAGCACTGAAGCTTTCTTT. It is translated as CASFGQGSTEAFF. Full variable domain (rest looked up from reference TRBV7-9 and TRBJ1-1): DTGVSQNPRHKITKRGQNVTFRCDPISEHNRLYWYRQTLGQGPEFLTYFQNEAQLEKSRLLSDRFSAERPKGSFSTLEIQRTEQGDSAMYLCASFGQGSTEAFFGQGTRLTVV.

The chain links TRBV10-2 to TRBJ1-2; 7 bases are a match to TRBD1. V lost 2 bases to trimming and J lost 1 base; unmatched junction nucleotides: 13. The CDR3 runs to 18 residues. CDR1 is WSHSY and CDR2 is SAAADI in the germline V gene. The CDR3 protein is CASSEPKGATTLNYGYTF. As DNA, the CDR3 is TGCGCCAGCAGTGAGCCAAAGGGGGCCACGACCCTTAACTATGGCTACACCTTC.

The CDR3 nucleotides are TGTGCCAGCAGATGGGACAGTCGAGAGAACACTGAAGCTTTCTTT. Protein: CASRWDSRENTEAFF. V is TRBV2 and J is TRBJ1-1; 7 bases agree with TRBD1. Germline V CDR1 and CDR2: SNHLY, FYNNEI. J lost 1 base, V lost 6 bases, and 8 bases had no gene match. The CDR3 is made up of 15 amino acids.

This chain links TRBV11-2 with TRBJ2-1, with D uncertain. V was clipped by 0 bases and J by 4 bases, with 13 bases between them. This CDR3 spans 16 amino acids. Germline V gene sequence: CDR1 SGHAT, CDR2 FQNNGV. The CDR3 loop is CASSLDLVLRYNEQFF. As DNA, the CDR3 is TGTGCCAGCAGCTTAGATCTGGTGCTCAGGTACAATGAGCAGTTCTTC.

This chain links TRBV5-6 with TRBJ2-7; D might be TRBD1 (5 bases). Germline lookup yields CDR1 SGHDT and CDR2 YYEEEE. This CDR3 spans 14 amino acids. V gave up 3 bases and J gave up 3 bases, with 13 bases separating them. The CDR3 sequence is CASSSRTRLYEQYF. CDR3 DNA sequence: TGTGCCAGCAGCTCGAGGACAAGACTCTACGAGCAGTACTTC.

This clone showed up just once. The rearrangement joins TRBV15 to TRBJ1-1; no clear D gene. The ends were cut back, 5 bases at V and 1 base at J, with 8 bases in the middle. The CDR3 consists of 13 residues. Germline CDR1 and CDR2: LNHNV and YYDKDF (reference sequence). CDR3 region: CATSGQTNTEAFF. Here the CDR3 DNA reads TGTGCCACCAGCGGGCAAACGAACACTGAAGCTTTCTTT. The full variable domain, rest sourced from reference TRBV15 and TRBJ1-1, is DAMVIQNPRYQVTQFGKPVTLSCSQTLNHNVMYWYQQKSSQAPKLLFHYYDKDFNNEADTPDNFQSRRPNTSFCFLDIRSPGLGDTAMYLCATSGQTNTEAFFGQGTRLTVV.

This chain connects TRBV4-1 to TRBJ2-3; TRBD2 matches 8 bases. The CDR3 runs to 15 residues. CDR1 and CDR2 from the germline V gene are MGHRA and YSYEKL. Unmatched junction bases numbered 7, after V lost 1 base and J lost 7 bases. The CDR3 DNA is TGCGCCAGCAGCCAAGGGGTCGGGGGGGTAAATACGCAGTATTTT. The encoded protein is CASSQGVGGVNTQYF.

V and J are TRBV30 and TRBJ2-1; no firm D call. CDR1 and CDR2 (germline): GTSNPN, SVGIG (reference sequence). The CDR3 extends over 14 amino acids. The V end lost 1 base, the J end lost 4 bases, and 11 bases lay between the germline ends. The CDR3 sequence is CAWSAYSEYNEQFF. CDR3 nucleotide sequence: TGTGCCTGGAGTGCGTACAGTGAATACAATGAGCAGTTCTTC.

The V gene is TRBV4-2, the J gene TRBJ2-4; TRBD2 matches at 7 bases. After removal of 0 bases from V and 7 bases from J, the junction contained 6 bases not matched to a gene. The CDR3 extends over 15 amino acids. Germline loops: CDR1 LGHNA, CDR2 YNFKEQ. The CDR3 protein is CASSQEWDGGNIQYF. CDR3 nucleotides: TGTGCCAGCAGCCAAGAATGGGACGGGGGGAACATTCAGTACTTC.

This clone was observed a handful of times. The V and J genes are TRBV7-8 and TRBJ2-5; 7 bases are shared with TRBD1. The CDR3 loop spans 17 amino acids. Trimming at V came to 3 bases and at J to 1 base, leaving 11 bases not matched to a gene. Germline V CDR1 and CDR2: SGHVS, FQNEAQ. Here the CDR3 DNA reads TGTGCCAGCAGCTTCGGCCGAGTTTCAGGGGGCCAAGAGACCCAGTACTTC. Its translation: CASSFGRVSGGQETQYF.

The V gene is TRBV30, the J gene TRBJ2-1, with TRBD2 identical over 8 bases. The germline CDR1 and CDR2 sequences are GTSNPN and SVGIG (reference sequence). This CDR3 is built from 12 residues. The CDR3 loop is CGGGSSYNEQFF. The CDR3, as DNA: TGTGGCGGGGGGAGTTCCTACAATGAGCAGTTCTTC.

The chain uses TRBV6-1 and TRBJ2-4; D not resolved. Germline loops: CDR1 MNHNS, CDR2 SASEGT. CDR3 length equals 16 residues. V was shortened by 0 bases and J by 15 bases, with 24 bases between the two germline ends. CDR3 nucleotides: TGTGCCAGCAGTGAAGCAGGCCCCCAGTGGGCCCAAAGGTGGTACTTC. Amino acid sequence: CASSEAGPQWAQRWYF.

V and J are TRBV25-1 and TRBJ1-1; D might be TRBD1 (5 bases). The V end was cut by 1 base, the J end by 4 bases, with 7 bases between. The CDR3 length is 13 residues. The germline V gene encodes CDR1 MGHDK and CDR2 SYGVNS. This CDR3 is CASSESGGTEAFF. The CDR3 region has the DNA TGTGCCAGCAGTGAATCGGGGGGCACTGAAGCTTTCTTT.

The chain has TRBV5-1 and TRBJ2-5; 11 bases match TRBD2. The CDR3 is made up of 24 amino acids. Germline V gives CDR1 SGHRS, CDR2 YFSETQ. J lost 5 bases, V lost 0 bases, and 30 bases had no gene match. CDR3 protein: CASSLVGFRLRSSGGLWVQETQYF. CDR3 in DNA: TGCGCCAGCAGCTTGGTTGGTTTCCGACTAAGATCTAGCGGGGGGCTGTGGGTCCAGGAGACCCAGTACTTC.

This chain joins TRBV9 and TRBJ1-4; D is ambiguous. Trimming pared 4 bases from V and 8 bases from J, leaving 15 bases between. The CDR3 totals 14 residues. The V gene's germline CDR1 is SGDLS and CDR2 YYNGEE. The CDR3 loop is CASSPLAGGEKLFF. In DNA form, the CDR3 reads TGTGCCAGCAGCCCCTTGGCGGGAGGGGAAAAACTGTTTTTT. Together with reference TRBV9 and TRBJ1-4, the CDR3 gives the full variable domain: DSGVTQTPKHLITATGQRVTLRCSPRSGDLSVYWYQQSLDQGLQFLIQYYNGEERAKGNILERFSAQQFPDLHSELNLSSLELGDSALYFCASSPLAGGEKLFFGSGTQLSVL.

J is TRBJ2-7 and V is TRBV5-1, with 9 bases aligning to TRBD1. The germline CDR1 and CDR2 sequences are SGHRS and YFSETQ. The CDR3 consists of 17 residues. The J segment lost 3 bases and the V segment lost 4 bases, leaving 14 bases of the junction unmatched. CDR3 region: CASSPGLSGTGSYEQYF. In nucleotides, the CDR3 is TGCGCCAGCAGCCCCGGACTTTCGGGGACAGGGAGCTACGAGCAGTACTTC.

This chain connects TRBV29-1 to TRBJ2-6; 11 bases align to TRBD1. Germline lookup yields CDR1 SQVTM and CDR2 ANQGSEA. V shed 7 bases and J 4 bases; nucleotides not matched to a gene: 6. CDR3 length: 15 residues. The CDR3 reads CSARDRGLGANVLTF. CDR3 bases: TGCAGCGCTAGGGACAGGGGGTTGGGGGCCAACGTCCTGACTTTC.

The V gene is TRBV7-3, the J gene TRBJ2-1, with 8 bases identical to TRBD2. CDR3 length: 15 amino acids. The V gene end was trimmed by 1 base and the J gene end by 3 bases; junction bases not matched to a gene: 2. CDR1 SGHTA and CDR2 FQGTGA come from the germline V gene. In nucleotides, the CDR3 is TGTGCCAGCAGCTTAAAACTAGCGGACTACAATGAGCAGTTCTTC. Translated, it gives CASSLKLADYNEQFF.